The 24 T cell receptor beta chains in this list originate from one sample, sequenced in a study of T cell repertoires in cytomegalovirus infection. TCRdb reanalysed the reads using MiXCR and keeps one entry per CDR3 protein. The table records over 150,000 distinct CDR3 sequences, approximately 15% of them present only once. Source material: PBMCs. The origin of the receptors is a human donor in good health (CMV status not recorded). Some clones in this sample may be carry-over from other donors' samples.

This clonotype was seen ten or more times. The chain carries TRBV7-9 and TRBJ2-5; a weak D match, TRBD2 (5 bases). There are 14 residues in the CDR3. Looked up from germline, CDR1 is SEHNR and CDR2 is FQNEAQ (reference sequence). Trimming cost V 9 bases and J 2 bases, with 16 bases left between them. CDR3 sequence: CASSDSGGQETQYF. The CDR3 DNA reads as TGTGCCAGTAGCGACTCAGGTGGGCAAGAGACCCAGTACTTC.

This clonotype came up a few times. The chain combines TRBV12-3 or TRBV12-4 with TRBJ2-1, with TRBD2 identical over 14 bases. V gave up 8 bases and J gave up 1 base; unmatched junction bases: 7. This CDR3 comprises 17 residues. CDR3 sequence: CASPSRTSGRSYNEQFF. In DNA form, the CDR3 reads TGTGCCAGCCCCTCTAGGACTAGCGGGAGGTCCTACAATGAGCAGTTCTTC.

This clonotype was seen only a few times. This chain uses TRBV29-1 with TRBJ2-1; 10 bases are shared with TRBD2. V gave up 7 bases and J gave up 6 bases; unmatched junction bases: 9. Germline CDR1 SQVTM, CDR2 ANQGSEA. There are 14 residues in the CDR3. The CDR3 coding sequence is TGCAGCGCCCGACGGGTAGCGGGAGGCAATGAGCAGTTCTTC. Translation gives CSARRVAGGNEQFF.

This clonotype showed up just once. A read error is possible here, since a much larger clone lies one base away. This rearrangement joins TRBV4-1 to TRBJ2-7; D tentatively fits TRBD1 or TRBD2 (5 bases each). Trimming took 0 bases from V and 4 from J, leaving 13 bases between them. The CDR3 is 15 amino acids. CDR1 and CDR2 from the germline V gene are MGHRA and YSYEKL. As DNA, the CDR3 is TGCGCCAGCAGCCAAGATCCCCGGGGCACTTACGAGCAGTACTTC. This encodes CASSQDPRGTYEQYF.

This clonotype was picked up many times. V and J are TRBV7-9 and TRBJ2-2, with D perhaps assigned TRBD1 or TRBD2 (5 bases each). V was shortened by 5 bases and J by 2 bases, with 12 bases between the two germline ends. Germline CDR1 reads SEHNR; CDR2 reads FQNEAQ (reference sequence). The CDR3 runs 15 residues. The CDR3 here is CASSPRGENTGELFF. The CDR3, as DNA: TGTGCCAGCAGCCCCAGAGGGGAAAACACCGGGGAGCTGTTTTTT.

This clonotype was picked up many times. The rearrangement uses TRBV2 and TRBJ2-5; D uncertain. Deletions cut 6 bases from V and 0 bases from J, with 11 bases between. Germline V gene data show CDR1 as SNHLY and CDR2 as FYNNEI. The CDR3 contains 14 residues. The CDR3 DNA follows: TGTGCCAGCAGCCGCCTCCAGTACCAAGAGACCCAGTACTTC. Its protein is CASSRLQYQETQYF.

In its sample, this clonotype was seen a few times. The chain is built from TRBV20-1 and TRBJ1-1; D gene unclear. CDR1 DFQATT and CDR2 SNEGSKA come from the germline V gene (reference sequence). Trimming took off 8 bases at V and 0 bases at J, with 4 bases between the two ends. This CDR3 region has 10 residues. CDR3 loop: CSQVNTEAFF. In nucleotides, the CDR3 is TGCAGTCAGGTGAACACTGAAGCTTTCTTT.

Concerning this clonotype itself: Because the CDR3 is missing its conserved closing phenylalanine or tryptophan, this is likely a read error. V usage is TRBV12-5 and J usage is TRBJ2-1; no reliable D call. The CDR3 loop spans 16 amino acids. Trimming removed 0 bases from V and 8 bases from J, with 17 bases in between. Germline CDR1 is LGHNT and CDR2 is FRNRAP. The CDR3 sequence is CASGLVLSGSYYEQFV. The CDR3 DNA sequence: TGTGCTAGTGGTTTGGTACTCTCGGGTTCTTACTATGAGCAGTTCGTC.

This clonotype has a count of ten or more. The rearrangement links TRBV7-9 to TRBJ2-6; D remains ambiguous. The CDR3 is 11 amino acids. Trimming took 11 bases from V and 0 from J, leaving 2 bases between them. The germline CDR1 and CDR2 sequences are SEHNR and FQNEAQ (reference sequence). Here the CDR3 reads CAVSGANVLTF. In DNA, the CDR3 is TGTGCCGTCTCTGGGGCCAACGTCCTGACTTTC.

This clonotype was found many times. The chain recombines TRBV7-2 with TRBJ1-2; TRBD1 aligns across 9 bases. The germline gives CDR1 SGHTA, CDR2 FQGNSA. Losses at the gene ends were 5 bases for V and 4 bases for J; bases not matched to a gene: 8. This CDR3 has 15 amino acids. DNA for the CDR3: TGTGCCAGCAGCCCTGAGACGACAGGGGGCTATGGCTACACCTTC. Translation gives CASSPETTGGYGYTF.

The V and J genes are TRBV19 and TRBJ2-3, with D uncertain. Germline assignment: CDR1 LNHDA and CDR2 SQIVND (reference sequence). V lost 5 bases and J lost 10, with 16 bases in between. There are 13 residues in the CDR3. CDR3 in DNA: TGTGCCAGTAGTCCCTCGTCCGACCCTGCGCAGTATTTT. Translated: CASSPSSDPAQYF.

This clonotype was counted ten times or more. The genes are TRBV7-2 and TRBJ2-2; possibly TRBD1 for D (5 bases). V shed 3 bases and J shed 0 bases, with 11 bases lying between them. Per germline, CDR1 SGHTA and CDR2 FQGNSA. CDR3 size: 16 residues. The CDR3 spells CASSFRRGPNTGELFF. For the CDR3, the DNA is TGTGCCAGCAGCTTTCGTAGGGGTCCGAACACCGGGGAGCTGTTTTTT.

This clonotype was counted at least ten times. The rearrangement joins TRBV20-1 to TRBJ2-7; 7 nucleotides line up with TRBD1. The CDR3 consists of 14 residues. Germline V lookup: CDR1 DFQATT, CDR2 SNEGSKA (reference sequence). Trimming took 5 bases from V and 4 from J; bases not matched to a gene: 11. The CDR3 DNA reads as TGCAGTGCTCCTAACTACAGGGGCGCTTACGAGCAGTACTTC. Amino acid sequence: CSAPNYRGAYEQYF.

This chain connects TRBV20-1 to TRBJ1-3, with 8 positions matching TRBD1. This CDR3 is 16 amino acids long. With 1 base clipped from V and 0 bases from J, the junction kept 5 bases outside the gene matches. Germline assignment: CDR1 DFQATT and CDR2 SNEGSKA (reference sequence). The CDR3 here is CSARGGQGLSGNTIYF. Here the CDR3 DNA reads TGCAGTGCTAGAGGAGGACAGGGTCTCTCTGGAAACACCATATATTTT.

V is TRBV28 and J is TRBJ2-7; D is unclear. Deletions cut 9 bases from V and 5 bases from J, with 11 bases between. This CDR3 is 11 amino acids long. Germline V CDR1 and CDR2: MDHEN, SYDVKM. The CDR3 reads CASSKKDEQYF. The CDR3 coding sequence is TGTGCCAGTTCAAAGAAGGACGAGCAGTACTTC.

The J gene is TRBJ2-7, the V gene TRBV5-1; perhaps TRBD1 as D (6 bases). The CDR3 has 14 amino acids. With 0 bases removed from V and 4 bases from J, the gap between germline ends came to 11 bases. CDR1 and CDR2 (germline): SGHRS, YFSETQ. CDR3 amino acids: CASSLAQGKYEQYF. The CDR3 region has the DNA TGCGCCAGCAGCTTGGCCCAGGGGAAATACGAGCAGTACTTC.

This clonotype has at least ten counts. The gene calls are TRBV25-1 and TRBJ1-1; no firm D call. Germline CDR1 and CDR2: MGHDK and SYGVNS. The CDR3 consists of 13 residues. Trimming removed 0 bases at V and 2 bases at J, with 4 bases between. The chain's CDR3 is CASSEYYNTEAFF. For the CDR3, the DNA is TGTGCCAGCAGTGAATATTACAACACTGAAGCTTTCTTT.

The chain is built from TRBV28 and TRBJ1-2, with TRBD1 identical over 7 bases. The junction had 9 bases not matched to a gene; V was cut back by 2 bases and J by 0 bases. Germline V gene sequence: CDR1 MDHEN, CDR2 SYDVKM. This CDR3 is built from 17 residues. The chain's CDR3 is CASSLSRPGQTNYGYTF. For the CDR3, the DNA is TGTGCCAGCAGTTTAAGCAGGCCGGGACAGACTAACTATGGCTACACCTTC.

This clonotype has more than one count but fewer than ten. The V gene is TRBV11-2, the J gene TRBJ2-5, with 9 bases fitting TRBD2. The trim removed 1 base at V and 10 bases at J, leaving 10 bases unmatched. The CDR3 runs 15 residues. Germline CDR1 reads SGHAT; CDR2 reads FQNNGV. For the CDR3, the DNA is TGTGCCAGCAGCTTAGTGACTAGCGGATCCAGGGACCAGTACTTC. Protein sequence: CASSLVTSGSRDQYF.

Notes on this clonotype: Just one base apart from a much larger clone, this may be a read error. Here the CDR3 DNA reads TGTGCCAGCAGCTTAGGTGAGCAGTTCTTC. This translates into CASSLGEQFF. V usage is TRBV7-6 and J usage is TRBJ2-1, with D unresolved. The ends were cut back, 1 base at V and 9 bases at J, with 1 base in the middle. Germline lookup yields CDR1 SGHVS and CDR2 FNYEAQ. The CDR3 runs 10 residues.

Many counts were recorded for this clonotype. The chain links TRBV7-8 to TRBJ2-7; D possibly corresponds to TRBD2 (5 bases). V dropped 5 bases and J dropped 7 bases, with 24 bases sitting between them. The CDR3 contains 16 residues. Per germline, CDR1 SGHVS and CDR2 FQNEAQ. The CDR3 spells CASSRSRAGGVGEQYF. The CDR3, as DNA: TGTGCCAGCAGCCGTTCTCGGGCGGGTGGGGTCGGGGAGCAGTACTTC.

V is TRBV28 and J is TRBJ2-7; weak D call: TRBD1 (6 bases). V lost 6 bases, J lost 4 bases, and 19 bases lay in between. The CDR3 contains 15 residues. Germline lookup yields CDR1 MDHEN and CDR2 SYDVKM. The CDR3 is CASSSPGTKKYEQYF. The CDR3 nucleotides read TGTGCCAGCAGCTCCCCCGGGACAAAAAAGTACGAGCAGTACTTC.

This clonotype was counted at least ten times. This rearrangement joins TRBV29-1 to TRBJ2-4; TRBD2 matches 15 bases. In germline, CDR1 is SQVTM, CDR2 ANQGSEA. After removal of 2 bases from V and 4 bases from J, the junction contained 9 bases not matched to a gene. The CDR3 is 18 residues long. CDR3 DNA sequence: TGCAGCGTTGAAATGGGAGGGACTAGCGGGAGGTCGAAAAACATTCAGTACTTC. Translated, it gives CSVEMGGTSGRSKNIQYF.

This clonotype was counted between two and nine times. V and J are TRBV7-3 and TRBJ1-5, with 8 bases identical to TRBD1. With 9 bases clipped from V and 4 bases from J, the junction kept 8 bases outside the gene matches. The germline V gene has CDR1 SGHTA and CDR2 FQGTGA. The CDR3 is 14 residues long. The CDR3: CARPTGAVNQPQHF. The DNA of the CDR3 is TGTGCCAGGCCGACAGGGGCTGTAAATCAGCCCCAGCATTTT. Based on the CDR3 plus reference TRBV7-3 and TRBJ1-5, the full variable domain is GAGVSQTPSNKVTEKGKYVELRCDPISGHTALYWYRQSLGQGPEFLIYFQGTGAADDSGLPNDRFFAVRPEGSVSTLKIQRTERGDSAVYLCARPTGAVNQPQHFGDGTRLSIL.